One TCR beta chain is described in this entry. What it recognizes is unknown. The record originates from a study of cytomegalovirus exposure and HLA in healthy donors. Study conclusions and caveats: Clonal expansion, a later analysis showed, was greater in HLA-associated TCR beta chains than in equally common others. An analysis that was carried out later associated approximately 15,000 TCR beta sequences with HLA alleles at 0.05 false discovery rate. Published work reported that the classifier diagnosed cytomegalovirus status with high specificity and sensitivity. Researchers reported that a few CMV-associated chains were confirmed in vitro as CMV antigen-specific.

V was pared by 2 bases and J by 8 bases, with 11 bases of the junction left unmatched. Looked up from germline, CDR1 is SGHRS and CDR2 is YFSETQ. CDR3 length: 15 residues. 13 Jbeta primers and 60 Vbeta primers were used for the PCR. Sequencing used immunoSEQ multiplex PCR; TCRdb keeps in-frame clones, though not all of them. The sample yields 120,000 or so clones, approximately 80% seen once. J is TRBJ1-2 and V is TRBV5-1, with 8 nucleotides matching TRBD1. The source material was PBMCs. This sequence originates from a man aged 50 or older in good health and CMV-seropositive. The CDR3 sequence: CASSLGPGQGGGYTF. The CDR3 coding sequence is TGCGCCAGCAGCTTAGGCCCCGGACAGGGCGGAGGCTACACCTTC.